The 32 T cell receptor beta chains reported below all come from one sample, sequenced in a study of T cell repertoires in cytomegalovirus infection. Antigens of these TCRs are unknown. TCRdb itself ran the reads through MiXCR, one entry per CDR3 protein. This table holds fewer than 1,000,000 distinct CDR3 sequences, around a third found once. The starting material was cultured CD8+ T cells from PBMCs, obtained from culture after CMV antigen stimulation. The receptor source for this set is a human donor in good health (CMV status not recorded). Some clones in this sample may be carry-over from other donors' samples.

A few counts support this clonotype. The chain employs TRBV19 and TRBJ2-1, with TRBD1 matching 10 bases. The CDR3 totals 15 residues. Trimming took 1 base from V and 8 from J; bases not matched to a gene: 5. Germline V gives CDR1 LNHDA, CDR2 SQIVND (reference sequence). CDR3 nucleotides: TGTGCCAGTAGTATAGCCTCGACAGGGGGCGATGAGCAGTTCTTC. Translated: CASSIASTGGDEQFF. The entire variable domain, with the rest obtained from reference TRBV19 and TRBJ2-1, is as follows: DGGITQSPKYLFRKEGQNVTLSCEQNLNHDAMYWYRQDPGQGLRLIYYSQIVNDFQKGDIAEGYSVSREKKESFPLTVTSAQKNPTAFYLCASSIASTGGDEQFFGPGTRLTVL.

The chain combines TRBV5-4 with TRBJ2-3, with 7 bases matching TRBD1. V shed 6 bases and J 3 bases; nucleotides not matched to a gene: 13. Germline V lookup: CDR1 SGHNT, CDR2 YYREEE (reference sequence). This CDR3 has 16 residues. The CDR3 DNA is TGTGCCAGCAACCCTTTTGACAGGGTTTTGACAGATACGCAGTATTTT. This sequence encodes CASNPFDRVLTDTQYF.

This clonotype was counted only a few times. This chain links TRBV5-6 with TRBJ2-2; no clear D. V was shortened by 4 bases and J by 11 bases, with 12 bases between the two germline ends. The germline gives CDR1 SGHDT, CDR2 YYEEEE. This CDR3 region has 12 residues. The CDR3 sequence is CASSGYLGELFF. The CDR3 DNA is TGTGCCAGCAGCGGATACCTCGGAGAGCTGTTTTTT.

The rearrangement uses TRBV6-2 or TRBV6-3 and TRBJ2-1; 7 nucleotides line up with TRBD2. After removal of 7 bases from V and 1 base from J, the junction contained 7 bases not matched to a gene. This CDR3 is 15 amino acids long. Germline lookup yields CDR1 MNHEY and CDR2 SVGEGT. In nucleotides, the CDR3 is TGTGCCAGCAAGGGGAGGGGCCAATCCTACAATGAGCAGTTCTTC. This sequence encodes CASKGRGQSYNEQFF.

CDR3 sequence (DNA): TGTGCCAGCGGGGAACCACAGGGATCAGATACGCAGTATTTT. This codes for CASGEPQGSDTQYF. V gene TRBV12-3 or TRBV12-4 combines with J gene TRBJ2-3, with D perhaps TRBD1 (6 bases). Trimming took off 8 bases at V and 4 bases at J, with 16 bases between the two ends. The CDR3 covers 14 residues.

The V and J genes are TRBV7-9 and TRBJ2-3; 9 positions agree with TRBD1. From germline, CDR1 is SEHNR and CDR2 FQNEAQ (reference sequence). The ends lost 4 bases at V and 3 bases at J; junction bases unmatched: 8. CDR3 length equals 16 residues. The CDR3 sequence is CASSSRRGQGTDTQYF. CDR3 nucleotide sequence: TGTGCCAGCAGCTCCCGTAGGGGACAGGGAACAGATACGCAGTATTTT.

The rearrangement uses TRBV28 and TRBJ1-1; D possibly corresponds to TRBD1 (6 bases). Trimming cost V 5 bases and J 0 bases, with 19 bases left between them. The CDR3 runs 17 residues. Germline V gene data show CDR1 as MDHEN and CDR2 as SYDVKM. The CDR3 protein is CASSPAQGPVLNTEAFF. For the CDR3, the DNA is TGTGCCAGCAGTCCGGCGCAGGGGCCAGTTTTGAACACTGAAGCTTTCTTT.

The chain links TRBV4-3 to TRBJ2-6, with unresolved D. This CDR3 region has 16 residues. Germline values: CDR1 LGHNA, CDR2 YSLEER. The V end was cut by 8 bases, the J end by 1 base, with 15 bases between. CDR3 sequence (DNA): TGCGCCAGCCTTGGACGCAGACCTTCTGGGGCCAACGTCCTGACTTTC. It specifies CASLGRRPSGANVLTF.

V and J are TRBV24-1 and TRBJ2-1, with 8 bases lining up with TRBD2. J gave up 7 bases and V 5 bases, and 9 bases lay outside the gene matches. In germline, CDR1 is KGHDR, CDR2 SFDVKD. The length of the CDR3 is 15 residues. CDR3 nucleotides: TGTGCCACCAGTGTGGCGGGGGGCGCCGGAAATGAGCAGTTCTTC. It encodes CATSVAGGAGNEQFF.

The chain couples TRBV7-9 to TRBJ1-1; 9 bases match TRBD1. Losses at the gene ends were 10 bases for V and 0 bases for J; bases not matched to a gene: 6. The CDR3 has 14 amino acids. Germline V gene data show CDR1 as SEHNR and CDR2 as FQNEAQ (reference sequence). CDR3 sequence reads: CANSDRGMNTEAFF. The CDR3 DNA reads as TGTGCCAACTCGGACAGGGGAATGAACACTGAAGCTTTCTTT.

This clonotype was detected only a few times. The chain recombines TRBV28 with TRBJ2-3, with TRBD1 identical over 7 bases. V lost 6 bases to trimming and J lost 4 bases; unmatched junction nucleotides: 7. Looked up from germline, CDR1 is MDHEN and CDR2 is SYDVKM. This CDR3 region has 14 residues. The CDR3 protein is CASRYRGWADTQYF. Written as DNA, the CDR3 is TGTGCCAGCAGATACAGGGGATGGGCAGATACGCAGTATTTT.

The genes are TRBV6-2 or TRBV6-3 and TRBJ1-1; a possible D gene is TRBD1 (5 bases). CDR3 length: 13 amino acids. CDR1 and CDR2 from the germline V gene are MNHEY and SVGEGT. CDR3 protein: CVTEGQGNTEAFF. CDR3 nucleotides: TGTGTAACGGAGGGGCAGGGGAACACTGAAGCTTTCTTT.

In this sample, this clonotype turned up a few times. The chain links TRBV6-2 or TRBV6-3 to TRBJ2-3; 7 bases fit TRBD2. Trimming cost V 4 bases and J 0 bases; bases outside gene matches: 7. Germline V lookup: CDR1 MNHEY, CDR2 SVGEGT. The CDR3 spans 16 residues. The CDR3 DNA sequence: TGTGCCAGCAGTTTATGGGACTACCCAAGCACAGATACGCAGTATTTT. It encodes CASSLWDYPSTDTQYF.

In this sample, this clonotype turned up a few times. This chain links TRBV7-4 with TRBJ1-1; tentatively, D is TRBD1 (6 bases). The CDR3 loop spans 15 amino acids. The germline gives CDR1 SGHVT, CDR2 SQSDAQ. V lost 5 bases and J 7 bases, leaving 20 bases between the germline ends. The CDR3 DNA reads TGTGCCAGCAGCCCCCCGGGGGGGGGCGAGGATGAAGCTTTCTTT. It specifies CASSPPGGGEDEAFF.

A few counts support this clonotype. The CDR3 DNA reads TGTGCCAGCAGTTACACACAAATTAGGACTAGCGGGCCTCCAGATACGCAGTATTTT. Its translation is CASSYTQIRTSGPPDTQYF. This chain links TRBV6-8 with TRBJ2-3; 11 bases fit TRBD2. The CDR3 contains 19 residues. V trimming: 2 bases; J trimming: 4 bases; junction bases outside the gene matches: 14. Germline CDR1 MNHGY, CDR2 SAAAGT.

The CDR3 loop reads CASKTGQGIYEQYV. Here the CDR3 DNA reads TGTGCCAGCAAGACGGGACAGGGGATTTACGAGCAGTACGTC. The rearrangement uses TRBV6-1 and TRBJ2-7; 10 nucleotides agree with TRBD1. Germline V gene data show CDR1 as MNHNS and CDR2 as SASEGT. This CDR3 spans 14 amino acids. After removal of 7 bases from V and 4 bases from J, the junction contained 7 bases not matched to a gene.

This clonotype appeared a few times. V is TRBV12-3 or TRBV12-4 and J is TRBJ2-4, with 7 bases matching TRBD1. V was pared by 5 bases and J by 2 bases, with 6 bases of the junction left unmatched. This CDR3 has 15 amino acids. The CDR3 region is CASSPPTGTKNIQYF. The CDR3 DNA reads TGTGCCAGCAGTCCCCCGACAGGGACCAAAAACATTCAGTACTTC.

This chain uses TRBV6-6 with TRBJ1-1, with D unclear. The germline V gene encodes CDR1 MNHNY and CDR2 SVGAGI (reference sequence). V lost 1 base, J lost 1 base, and 10 bases lay in between. CDR3 length: 15 amino acids. The CDR3 nucleotides read TGTGCCAGCAGTTACTACAGAGGTGCGAACACTGAAGCTTTCTTT. As protein: CASSYYRGANTEAFF.

Only one count was recorded for this clonotype. The junction departs from the called germline gene at one end, perhaps through a read error. The gene calls are TRBV12-3 or TRBV12-4 and TRBJ2-5; 9 positions match TRBD1. This CDR3 has 15 residues. CDR3 DNA: TGTGTCAGCAGTCACCGGGACAGGGCTCGAGAGACCCAGTACTTC. Residues: CVSSHRDRARETQYF.

The chain links TRBV19 to TRBJ1-5; 9 positions agree with TRBD1. Germline-derived CDR1 and CDR2 are LNHDA and SQIVND (reference sequence). The V and J ends lost 9 bases and 7 bases, in that order; junction bases with no gene match: 13. CDR3 length: 15 residues. CDR3 in amino acids: CASDILDRGEQPQHF. The CDR3 nucleotides are TGTGCCAGCGATATCCTGGACAGGGGAGAACAGCCCCAGCATTTT.

The rearrangement uses TRBV14 and TRBJ1-6; D may be TRBD1 (5 bases). V gave up 1 base and J gave up 7 bases, with 8 bases separating them. This CDR3 contains 14 residues. Germline V gene sequence: CDR1 SGHDN, CDR2 FVKESK. The CDR3 nucleotides are TGTGCCAGCAGCCAAGTCAGGGCCAATTCACCCCTCCACTTT. Translated, it gives CASSQVRANSPLHF.

At least ten counts were recorded for this clonotype. The chain has TRBV6-2 or TRBV6-3 and TRBJ2-1; D remains ambiguous. The V and J ends lost 6 bases and 4 bases respectively, with 7 bases between them. The CDR3 runs to 12 residues. The V gene's germline CDR1 is MNHEY and CDR2 SVGEGT. CDR3 nucleotide sequence: TGTGCCAGCAGCGCCCTATACAATGAGCAGTTCTTC. It codes for CASSALYNEQFF.

The V gene is TRBV3-1, the J gene TRBJ1-2, with D possibly matching TRBD1 (5 bases). The ends were cut back, 2 bases at V and 3 bases at J, with 7 bases in the middle. CDR1 is LGHDT, CDR2 YNNKEL, per germline (reference sequence). There are 13 residues in the CDR3. The CDR3 bases are TGTGCCAGCAGCCAAACAGGATACTATGGCTACACCTTC. It encodes CASSQTGYYGYTF.

This clonotype was counted a few times. The chain employs TRBV7-9 and TRBJ2-3; D not certain. Germline loops: CDR1 SEHNR, CDR2 FQNEAQ (reference sequence). Trimming cost V 3 bases and J 5 bases, with 12 bases left between them. The CDR3 consists of 14 residues. This chain's CDR3 is CASSFRHFLDTQYF. Here the CDR3 DNA reads TGTGCCAGCAGCTTTCGCCACTTCCTAGATACGCAGTATTTT. The whole variable domain, remainder taken from reference TRBV7-9 and TRBJ2-3, is DTGVSQNPRHKITKRGQNVTFRCDPISEHNRLYWYRQTLGQGPEFLTYFQNEAQLEKSRLLSDRFSAERPKGSFSTLEIQRTEQGDSAMYLCASSFRHFLDTQYFGPGTRLTVL.

V is TRBV10-2 and J is TRBJ1-2; 12 bases are shared with TRBD1. The germline gives CDR1 WSHSY, CDR2 SAAADI. The trim removed 0 bases at V and 8 bases at J, leaving 10 bases unmatched. The CDR3 contains 17 residues. CDR3 DNA sequence: TGCGCCAGCAGTGAGTCGGACCCCGGGACAGGGGGCCCAGGCTACACCTTC. It is translated as CASSESDPGTGGPGYTF.

V usage is TRBV20-1 and J usage is TRBJ2-7; 10 positions match TRBD1. The CDR3 runs to 13 residues. Germline V gene sequence: CDR1 DFQATT, CDR2 SNEGSKA (reference sequence). J lost 2 bases, V lost 3 bases, and 1 base had no gene match. This chain's CDR3 is CSARGQGTYEQYF. Written as DNA, the CDR3 is TGCAGTGCTAGGGGACAGGGGACCTACGAGCAGTACTTC.

This chain joins TRBV19 and TRBJ2-1, with D hard to call. This CDR3 spans 13 amino acids. V dropped 3 bases and J dropped 6 bases, with 9 bases sitting between them. Per germline, CDR1 LNHDA and CDR2 SQIVND (reference sequence). The DNA of the CDR3 is TGTGCCAGTAGTATGGCTGGGTTCAATGAGCAGTTCTTC. The encoded protein is CASSMAGFNEQFF.

This clonotype was observed a handful of times. The chain combines TRBV6-1 with TRBJ1-5; D remains ambiguous. The CDR3 is 15 amino acids. Trimming pared 4 bases from V and 0 bases from J, leaving 10 bases between. Germline CDR1 and CDR2: MNHNS and SASEGT. The CDR3 region is CASSGTDYSNQPQHF. DNA for the CDR3: TGTGCCAGCAGTGGGACGGATTATAGCAATCAGCCCCAGCATTTT.

In the case of this clonotype: Compared with germline, one end of the junction differs, possibly owing to a read error. The CDR3 sequence is CVSSVGGTGMNTEAFF. DNA of the CDR3: TGTGTCAGCAGCGTAGGTGGGACAGGGATGAACACTGAAGCTTTCTTT. This rearrangement joins TRBV9 to TRBJ1-1; 9 nucleotides align to TRBD1. Germline CDR1 reads SGDLS; CDR2 reads YYNGEE. CDR3 length: 16 residues.

In its sample, this clonotype was seen a few times. This chain links TRBV6-6 with TRBJ2-7, with 7 bases identical to TRBD1. Germline V gene sequence: CDR1 MNHNY, CDR2 SVGAGI (reference sequence). The CDR3 has 15 amino acids. Trimming at V came to 6 bases and at J to 3 bases, leaving 11 bases not matched to a gene. CDR3 coding DNA: TGTGCCAGCAGCCCCTCGGGACAGTTCTTCTACGAGCAGTACTTC. It translates to CASSPSGQFFYEQYF.

The sample holds one count of this clonotype. The chain joins TRBV10-3 to TRBJ1-5; 7 bases map to TRBD1. CDR1 is ENHRY, CDR2 SYGVKD, per germline. This CDR3 comprises 15 residues. The V and J ends lost 3 bases and 4 bases, in that order; junction bases with no gene match: 6. This chain's CDR3 is CAISEGGLGNQPQHF. CDR3 nucleotides: TGTGCCATCAGTGAAGGGGGCCTTGGTAATCAGCCCCAGCATTTT.

This clonotype was found a few times. This chain connects TRBV10-3 to TRBJ1-2, with D unresolved. V was pared by 8 bases and J by 7 bases, with 8 bases between. The CDR3 loop spans 10 amino acids. Germline CDR1 is ENHRY and CDR2 is SYGVKD. CDR3 sequence: CAIGKIGYTF. CDR3 DNA sequence: TGTGCCATCGGGAAGATTGGCTACACCTTC.